The 28 T cell receptor beta chains reported below all come from one sample, sequenced in a study of shared clonotypes between healthy human individuals. Sequencing used immunoSEQ multiplex PCR; TCRdb keeps in-frame clones, though not all of them. The sample yields around 690,000 clones, roughly 88% seen once. The sample comprised memory CD8+ T cells from PBMCs. Subset here: CD45RO+ cells pooled with CCR7-negative TemRA cells. The receptors were gathered from a man aged 18 to 30 in good health. Some clones in this sample may be carry-over from other donors' samples.

This clone came up once. The genes are TRBV6-1 and TRBJ2-7; 14 bases are shared with TRBD2. CDR3 length: 17 residues. Germline CDR1 MNHNS, CDR2 SASEGT. Trimming removed 2 bases from V and 3 bases from J; junction bases left unmatched: 6. Written as DNA, the CDR3 is TGTGCCAGCAGTGAAAAGGGACTAGCGGGAGCCGTCTACGAGCAGTACTTC. Protein: CASSEKGLAGAVYEQYF.

J is TRBJ2-2 and V is TRBV4-3, with TRBD2 identical over 8 bases. The CDR3 contains 16 residues. V shed 1 base, J shed 8 bases, and the junction held 9 bases outside the gene matches. Germline CDR1 and CDR2: LGHNA and YSLEER. The CDR3, as DNA: TGCGCCAGCAGCCAAGTTGAAGCGGGAGAAGCTGGGGAGCTGTTTTTT. This codes for CASSQVEAGEAGELFF.

The chain links TRBV28 to TRBJ1-2; 8 bases align to TRBD1. Germline CDR1 and CDR2: MDHEN and SYDVKM. The CDR3 totals 14 residues. V lost 3 bases and J lost 1; bases outside the gene matches: 1. Here the CDR3 DNA reads TGTGCCAGCAGTTTCAGGGGGCATAACTATGGCTACACCTTC. Translation: CASSFRGHNYGYTF.

Only a few counts were recorded for this clone. The chain links TRBV7-9 to TRBJ1-5; D unresolved. Germline assignment: CDR1 SEHNR and CDR2 FQNEAQ (reference sequence). Trimming removed 5 bases from V and 6 bases from J, with 11 bases in between. The CDR3 runs 13 residues. CDR3 in DNA: TGTGCCAGCAGCGCCCGAGCCGGTCAGCCCCAGCATTTT. Its protein product is CASSARAGQPQHF.

The genes are TRBV7-2 and TRBJ1-5, with D perhaps matching TRBD1 (5 bases). Looked up from germline, CDR1 is SGHTA and CDR2 is FQGNSA. The CDR3 totals 15 residues. Trimming took off 6 bases at V and 0 bases at J, with 12 bases between the two ends. The CDR3 protein is CASSPTDSSNQPQHF. DNA of the CDR3: TGTGCCAGCAGTCCCACAGACAGTAGCAATCAGCCCCAGCATTTT.

V gene TRBV7-9 combines with J gene TRBJ1-1; the match to TRBD1 covers 9 bases. The CDR3 consists of 16 residues. Germline V gives CDR1 SEHNR, CDR2 FQNEAQ (reference sequence). Trimming at V came to 3 bases and at J to 1 base, leaving 6 bases not matched to a gene. CDR3 sequence (DNA): TGTGCCAGCAGCTTCTACAAGGACAGGGGGAACACTGAAGCTTTCTTT. The encoded protein is CASSFYKDRGNTEAFF.

V is TRBV13 and J is TRBJ2-5; 13 nucleotides line up with TRBD2. The end of the DNA aligns better with TRBJ2-7, so the J call may be wrong. Germline V CDR1 and CDR2: PRHDT, FYEKMQ (reference sequence). The CDR3 is 14 residues long. CDR3 in amino acids: CASSLGLAGYEQYF. CDR3 in DNA: TGTGCCAGCAGCCTGGGACTAGCGGGGTACGAGCAGTACTTC.

This clone was counted once. The rearrangement links TRBV9 to TRBJ2-7; possible D gene TRBD1, 5 bases. The germline V gene encodes CDR1 SGDLS and CDR2 YYNGEE. The ends were cut back, 3 bases at V and 2 bases at J, with 15 bases in the middle. The CDR3 spans 15 residues. CDR3 sequence (DNA): TGTGCCAGCAGCGGAGGACATCCCGTCCCCTACGAGCAGTACTTC. It codes for CASSGGHPVPYEQYF. The variable domain in full, with the rest retrieved from reference TRBV9 and TRBJ2-7, is DSGVTQTPKHLITATGQRVTLRCSPRSGDLSVYWYQQSLDQGLQFLIQYYNGEERAKGNILERFSAQQFPDLHSELNLSSLELGDSALYFCASSGGHPVPYEQYFGPGTRLTVT.

This clone was counted once. This chain joins TRBV28 and TRBJ2-7; D gene uncertain. Trimming pared 10 bases from V and 3 bases from J, leaving 16 bases between. This CDR3 is 13 amino acids long. Germline-derived CDR1 and CDR2 are MDHEN and SYDVKM. The chain's CDR3 is CAIRAAAFYEQYF. In nucleotides, the CDR3 is TGTGCCATCCGAGCAGCAGCATTCTACGAGCAGTACTTC.

In this sample, this clone turned up once. This rearrangement joins TRBV7-6 to TRBJ2-5; D might be TRBD1 or TRBD2, each matching 5 bases. V was trimmed by 4 bases and J by 1 base, leaving 16 bases between them. The CDR3 spans 16 residues. CDR1 is SGHVS and CDR2 is FNYEAQ in the germline V gene. In DNA form, the CDR3 reads TGTGCCAGCAGCTCCCGGGACCCCAGGACCCAAGAGACCCAGTACTTC. It encodes CASSSRDPRTQETQYF.

The chain employs TRBV28 and TRBJ2-7, with 7 bases that match TRBD1. In germline, CDR1 is MDHEN, CDR2 SYDVKM. The CDR3 is made up of 16 amino acids. J gave up 2 bases and V 6 bases, and 13 bases lay outside the gene matches. CDR3 protein: CASRSPTGNGAYEQYF. Here the CDR3 DNA reads TGTGCCAGCAGATCCCCGACAGGGAATGGAGCCTACGAGCAGTACTTC.

In regard to this clone: At one end the junction does not follow the germline gene, possibly because of a read error. This rearrangement joins TRBV5-6 to TRBJ1-5; TRBD1 agrees at 7 bases. CDR1 and CDR2 (germline): SGHDT, YYEEEE. The CDR3 contains 14 residues. Here the CDR3 reads CASSYRGSDQPQHF. In DNA, the CDR3 is TGTGCCAGCAGCTACAGGGGTAGCGATCAGCCCCAGCATTTT.

V usage is TRBV11-2 and J usage is TRBJ2-7; D uncertain. Trimming left V 5 bases short and J 6 bases short, with 11 bases between. The CDR3 is made up of 12 amino acids. From germline, CDR1 is SGHAT and CDR2 FQNNGV. CDR3 amino acids: CASSRRDPEQYF. Here the CDR3 DNA reads TGTGCCAGCAGCCGACGCGACCCCGAGCAGTACTTC.

The chain employs TRBV13 and TRBJ2-7; D may be TRBD1 (6 bases). The CDR3 extends over 14 amino acids. The germline CDR1 and CDR2 sequences are PRHDT and FYEKMQ (reference sequence). Trimming took 5 bases from V and 2 from J, leaving 13 bases between them. The CDR3 sequence: CASSPADRTYEQYF. CDR3 in DNA: TGTGCCAGCAGCCCCGCCGACAGGACCTACGAGCAGTACTTC.

The rearrangement joins TRBV19 to TRBJ2-1, with D perhaps TRBD1 (7 bases). Germline CDR1 and CDR2: LNHDA and SQIVND (reference sequence). The V gene lost 8 bases and the J gene lost 2 bases, with 13 bases spanning the gap. The CDR3 is made up of 14 amino acids. The CDR3: CASGQGGTYNEQFF. CDR3 DNA sequence: TGTGCCAGTGGTCAGGGGGGAACCTACAATGAGCAGTTCTTC.

The chain links TRBV10-3 to TRBJ2-7; D unclear. The germline V gene encodes CDR1 ENHRY and CDR2 SYGVKD. The germline V and J ends were trimmed by 8 bases and 6 bases, with 5 bases remaining between them. The CDR3 spans 9 residues. Written as DNA, the CDR3 is TGTGCCATCGGCGCCGAGCAGTACTTC. Protein: CAIGAEQYF.

For this clone: A much larger clonotype is one base distant, so this may be a read error. The chain combines TRBV28 with TRBJ2-7; D perhaps matches TRBD1 (5 bases). The length of the CDR3 is 12 residues. Trimming cost V 5 bases and J 3 bases, with 8 bases left between them. The germline V gene encodes CDR1 MDHEN and CDR2 SYDVKM. The CDR3 loop reads CASSQGIYEQYF. The CDR3 region has the DNA TGTGCCAGCAGTCAGGGAATCTACGAGCAGTACTTC.

The genes are TRBV10-3 and TRBJ1-2; 7 bases agree with TRBD1. The CDR3 loop spans 15 amino acids. Germline assignment: CDR1 ENHRY and CDR2 SYGVKD. The trim removed 0 bases at V and 4 bases at J, leaving 5 bases unmatched. This CDR3 reads CAISESRDSFYGYTF. The CDR3, as DNA: TGTGCCATCAGTGAGTCTCGGGACAGCTTCTATGGCTACACCTTC.

In regard to this clone: In the same sample, other DNA sequences code for this CDR3. This chain uses TRBV27 with TRBJ2-3; D gene unclear. Germline V gene data show CDR1 as MNHEY and CDR2 as SMNVEV (reference sequence). The CDR3 extends over 12 amino acids. The V gene lost 2 bases and the J gene lost 6 bases, with 6 bases spanning the gap. In DNA form, the CDR3 reads TGTGCCAGCAGTTTACTGGGCGATACGCAGTATTTT. Translating it yields CASSLLGDTQYF.

This chain uses TRBV10-2 with TRBJ2-3, with 10 positions matching TRBD2. The germline CDR1 and CDR2 sequences are WSHSY and SAAADI. The V segment lost 2 bases and the J segment 0 bases; nucleotides outside the gene matches: 2. The length of the CDR3 is 16 residues. The CDR3 protein is CASSEVTSGSTDTQYF. CDR3 coding DNA: TGCGCCAGCAGTGAGGTGACTAGCGGGAGCACAGATACGCAGTATTTT.

The chain couples TRBV6-5 to TRBJ2-6; D gene unclear. CDR1 and CDR2 (germline): MNHEY, SVGAGI. The CDR3 loop spans 13 amino acids. The V gene lost 4 bases and the J gene lost 3 bases, with 4 bases spanning the gap. The CDR3: CASSLGGANVLTF. CDR3 in DNA: TGTGCCAGCAGTTTGGGTGGGGCCAACGTCCTGACTTTC.

J is TRBJ1-2 and V is TRBV5-6; D not resolved. Between the trimmed V and J ends, which lost 0 bases and 7 bases, there was a span of 7 bases. CDR1 is SGHDT and CDR2 is YYEEEE in the germline V gene. This CDR3 comprises 12 residues. In DNA, the CDR3 is TGTGCCAGCAGCTTGGTGGGTGTTGGCTACACCTTC. As protein: CASSLVGVGYTF.

The CDR3 is CASSLTTGATLTTDTQYF. CDR3 nucleotides: TGTGCCAGCAGTTTAACAACCGGAGCGACGCTGACCACAGATACGCAGTATTTT. V usage is TRBV28 and J usage is TRBJ2-3, with D hard to call. Germline V gives CDR1 MDHEN, CDR2 SYDVKM. The CDR3 contains 18 residues. Trimming took 2 bases from V and 2 from J, leaving 20 bases between them.

The chain has TRBV5-3 and TRBJ2-3; TRBD1 might be the D (6 bases). TRBV5-3 carries the ORF label, with uncertain function. The CDR3 has 14 residues. The V and J ends lost 2 bases and 1 base respectively, with 8 bases between them. CDR3 loop: CARSLKGGTDTQYF. The CDR3, as DNA: TGTGCCAGAAGCTTAAAGGGGGGCACAGATACGCAGTATTTT.

V is TRBV27 and J is TRBJ2-1, with D perhaps TRBD1 or TRBD2 (5 bases each). Trimming left V 6 bases short and J 3 bases short, with 12 bases between. Germline V gives CDR1 MNHEY, CDR2 SMNVEV (reference sequence). This CDR3 comprises 14 residues. For the CDR3, the DNA is TGTGCCAGCAGGCAGGGAGACGACTACAATGAGCAGTTCTTC. It specifies CASRQGDDYNEQFF.

This clone appeared a single time. The chain recombines TRBV5-4 with TRBJ2-7, with TRBD1 matching 7 bases. Germline V gene data show CDR1 as SGHNT and CDR2 as YYREEE (reference sequence). The V segment lost 2 bases and the J segment 3 bases; nucleotides outside the gene matches: 2. The CDR3 is 13 residues long. The CDR3 nucleotides read TGTGCCAGCAGCTTCTGGGACAGCTACGAGCAGTACTTC. It encodes CASSFWDSYEQYF.

The chain employs TRBV15 and TRBJ1-5; D is perhaps TRBD1 (6 bases). Looked up from germline, CDR1 is LNHNV and CDR2 is YYDKDF (reference sequence). The CDR3 contains 14 residues. Trimming removed 3 bases from V and 6 bases from J, with 12 bases in between. DNA for the CDR3: TGTGCCACCAGCAGTGGACAGAATATTCAGCCCCAGCATTTT. Protein sequence: CATSSGQNIQPQHF.

The chain recombines TRBV7-3 with TRBJ1-5; TRBD1 is a possible D gene (5 bases). The CDR3 length is 13 residues. V lost 5 bases and J 5 bases, leaving 10 bases between the germline ends. Looked up from germline, CDR1 is SGHTA and CDR2 is FQGTGA. Here the CDR3 reads CASSTDRYQPQHF. DNA of the CDR3: TGTGCCAGCAGCACAGACAGATATCAGCCCCAGCATTTT.